This entry features one T cell receptor (beta chain) sequence. Repertoires were generated with immunoSEQ multiplex PCR, while TCRdb's copy carries only in-frame clones and drops some. Of some 320,000 clones listed, roughly 90% are singletons. Before they entered the study, exposed participants had met a COVID-19 case within 2 weeks. The sample comes from a study of blood T cell repertoires in COVID-19. Study in general: Samples representing acute and convalescent COVID-19 were sourced from the United States, Italy and Spain.

The V segment lost 1 base and the J segment 9 bases; nucleotides outside the gene matches: 5. The CDR3 runs to 14 residues. Germline V lookup: CDR1 SGHTA, CDR2 FQGTGA. The sequencing input was PBMCs or T cells enriched from blood (not recorded which). The sequence was collected from a woman aged 25 to 39 who had been exposed to COVID-19. This chain joins TRBV7-3 and TRBJ2-1; TRBD1 agrees at 8 bases. The CDR3 DNA sequence: TGTGCCAGCAGCTTAAATGGGGGACAGGTTGAGCAGTTCTTC. Translated, it gives CASSLNGGQVEQFF.